Detailed here is one T cell receptor (beta chain). The record originates from a study of shared clonotypes between healthy human individuals. CD45RO-negative, CCR7-positively selected cells formed the naive CD8 fraction, excluding terminally differentiated effector memory CD45RA+ cells. HIV-negative, healthy adults without recent acute infections or vaccinations were the donors. With 3 bases removed from V and 1 base from J, the gap between germline ends came to 15 bases. Germline-derived CDR1 and CDR2 are LGHNA and YSLEER. This CDR3 is 16 amino acids long. Once extracted for a subset, genomic DNA was divided evenly among several immunoSEQ plates. Sequencing used immunoSEQ multiplex PCR; TCRdb keeps in-frame clones, though not all of them. The sample consists of millions of clones, roughly 91% of them appearing once.

This sequence was found in a young man in good health. Some clones in this sample may be carry-over from other donors' samples. Sequences were obtained from naive CD8+ T cells from PBMCs. V usage is TRBV4-3 and J usage is TRBJ1-1; maybe TRBD1 (5 bases). The CDR3 sequence is CASSQIYSRENTEAFF. In nucleotides, the CDR3 is TGCGCCAGCAGCCAGATCTATAGCAGGGAGAACACTGAAGCTTTCTTT.